This T cell receptor beta chain came from a study of T cell repertoires in aging, cancer and after chemotherapy. Study findings and constraints: Loss of evenness, beyond lost richness, contributed to age-related TCR diversity decline in cancer patients. Immunological memory after chemotherapy cannot be judged from the repertoire data. Across the chemotherapy interval, each cancer cohort showed higher median generation probability, suggesting thymic rebound.

Rearranged V-D-J TRB sequences were amplified with a mixed TRB-A/B primer pool. TCRdb passed the multiplex PCR reads through MiXCR, listing each CDR3 protein once. This table holds approximately 2,000 distinct CDR3 sequences, approximately 28% found once. As regards this clonotype: The antigen is undetermined.

TCR beta rearrangements were amplified from peripheral blood genomic DNA. The V and J ends lost 5 bases and 0 bases respectively, with 11 bases between them. The CDR3 extends over 14 amino acids. Germline loops: CDR1 SEHNR, CDR2 FQNEAQ (reference sequence). The chain carries TRBV7-9 and TRBJ2-7, with D possibly being TRBD1 or TRBD2 (5 bases each). The sequence was obtained from a human donor with a blood cancer. The donor label of this sample is uncertain. The sample consisted of blood. As DNA, the CDR3 is TGTGCCAGCAGCCCGACGGGGCTCTCCTACGAGCAGTACTTC. It encodes CASSPTGLSYEQYF.